The 13 T cell receptor beta chains listed next were all sequenced from one sample in a study of regulatory T cells in long-lasting Graves disease. The time point is: persistent/refractory GD, antithyroid drugs over 5 years with positive TRAb. Preparation of the TCR library used RNA extracted from PBMCs. CDR3-region Arm-PCR and iRepertoire HTBI primers produced the TCR beta libraries. MiXCR was run by TCRdb on the multiplex PCR reads, yielding one entry per CDR3 protein. The table lists 400,000 to 500,000 distinct CDR3 sequences, 20% to 25% of them singletons. The sequencing used peripheral blood mononuclear cells (PBMCs), collected when the disease was refractory, from a patient treated with antithyroid drugs. The receptors here all came from a female donor with Graves disease.

This clonotype was recorded at least ten times. V and J are TRBV12-3 or TRBV12-4 and TRBJ2-2; TRBD1 aligns across 11 bases. The trim removed 6 bases at V and 5 bases at J, leaving 8 bases unmatched. This CDR3 contains 16 residues. The CDR3 loop is CASSRGGTGGTGELFF. The CDR3 DNA reads TGTGCCAGCAGCCGGGGAGGGACAGGGGGGACCGGGGAGCTGTTTTTT.

There are many counts of this clonotype. This chain connects TRBV28 to TRBJ2-5; tentatively, D is TRBD1 (6 bases). Germline-derived CDR1 and CDR2 are MDHEN and SYDVKM. This CDR3 is 13 amino acids long. Trimming pared 3 bases from V and 4 bases from J, leaving 9 bases between. The CDR3 bases are TGTGCCAGCAGTTTGGGGACACCAGAGACCCAGTACTTC. Its protein product is CASSLGTPETQYF.

The rearrangement links TRBV6-5 to TRBJ1-1; D gene unclear. V lost 0 bases, J lost 10 bases, and 9 bases lay in between. This CDR3 has 12 residues. Germline V gene lookup returns CDR1 MNHEY and CDR2 SVGAGI. CDR3 DNA: TGTGCCAGCAGTTACTCGATATTTGTAGCTTTCTTT. This gives the protein CASSYSIFVAFF.

Points on this clonotype: A much larger clone differs by one base, so this may be a read error. V usage is TRBV6-1 and J usage is TRBJ2-7; tentative D call: TRBD2 (6 bases). V lost 6 bases, J lost 3 bases, and 9 bases lay in between. The CDR3 has 12 residues. Germline V CDR1 and CDR2: MNHNS, SASEGT. The chain's CDR3 is CASRPAGYEQYF. CDR3 DNA sequence: TGTGCCAGCAGACCAGCGGGCTACGAGCAGTACTTC.

The rearrangement links TRBV30 to TRBJ2-7, with 7 bases identical to TRBD2. V shed 1 base, J shed 1 base, and the junction held 4 bases outside the gene matches. Germline V CDR1 and CDR2: GTSNPN, SVGIG (reference sequence). The CDR3 length is 14 residues. CDR3 coding DNA: TGTGCCTGGAGTGCATGGGGGGGGTCCTACGAGCAGTACTTC. Amino acids: CAWSAWGGSYEQYF.

This clonotype occurred a few times. The DNA of the CDR3 is TGTGCCAGTAGTATAGCCTTGGACAGGGCGCGCAATCAGCCCCAGCATTTT. This gives the protein CASSIALDRARNQPQHF. The rearrangement uses TRBV19 and TRBJ1-5, with TRBD1 matching 8 bases. The CDR3 runs 17 residues. The germline V gene has CDR1 LNHDA and CDR2 SQIVND (reference sequence). The V gene end was trimmed by 1 base and the J gene end by 2 bases; junction bases not matched to a gene: 7.

This rearrangement joins TRBV28 to TRBJ2-3; TRBD2 aligns across 8 bases. The CDR3 spans 16 residues. The trim removed 5 bases at V and 3 bases at J, leaving 10 bases unmatched. CDR1 and CDR2 from the germline V gene are MDHEN and SYDVKM. CDR3 nucleotides: TGTGCCAGCAGTACCCTCGGGAGGGGCGGTACAGATACGCAGTATTTT. Amino acid sequence: CASSTLGRGGTDTQYF.

This clonotype was observed at least ten times. The gene calls are TRBV2 and TRBJ2-2, with D tentatively TRBD1 (5 bases). V lost 7 bases to trimming and J lost 1 base, with 7 bases between them. Germline V lookup: CDR1 SNHLY, CDR2 FYNNEI. This CDR3 is 13 amino acids long. In nucleotides, the CDR3 is TGTGCCAGCAATACAGGGAACACCGGGGAGCTGTTTTTT. Its protein product is CASNTGNTGELFF.

Many counts were recorded for this clonotype. The V call is TRBV2, the J call TRBJ2-1, with D perhaps TRBD2 (6 bases). Germline CDR1 is SNHLY and CDR2 is FYNNEI. The length of the CDR3 is 14 residues. V lost 6 bases and J lost 8, with 17 bases in between. The CDR3 nucleotides read TGTGCCAGCAGGTCCCTAGGAGGGGTGTATGAGCAGTTCTTC. Protein: CASRSLGGVYEQFF.

This clonotype was detected many times. V and J are TRBV2 and TRBJ2-7, with D perhaps assigned TRBD1 or TRBD2 (6 bases each). The V gene's germline CDR1 is SNHLY and CDR2 FYNNEI. V lost 2 bases and J 0 bases, leaving 17 bases between the germline ends. This CDR3 contains 17 residues. Written as DNA, the CDR3 is TGTGCCAGCAGTGAAAGGGAGGACAGTGACCCCTCCTACGAGCAGTACTTC. Encoded protein: CASSEREDSDPSYEQYF.

This clonotype was seen more than once but under ten times. CDR3 loop: CSVPAMNEKLFF. The CDR3 DNA sequence: TGCAGTGTTCCAGCAATGAATGAAAAACTGTTTTTT. This chain uses TRBV20-1 with TRBJ1-4; D remains unclear. Trimming shortened V by 7 bases and J by 5 bases, and 11 bases separated the two germline ends. This CDR3 has 12 amino acids. Germline-derived CDR1 and CDR2 are DFQATT and SNEGSKA (reference sequence).

This clonotype was found many times. This rearrangement joins TRBV3-1 to TRBJ2-2; D is perhaps TRBD2 (5 bases). The CDR3 sequence is 14 residues long. Trimming took 5 bases from V and 6 from J, leaving 13 bases between them. Germline V CDR1 and CDR2: LGHDT, YNNKEL (reference sequence). Here the CDR3 reads CASSNGVPPGELFF. The CDR3 coding sequence is TGTGCCAGCAGCAACGGGGTTCCCCCCGGGGAGCTGTTTTTT.

This clonotype was picked up many times. The gene calls are TRBV3-1 and TRBJ1-1, with D hard to call. V dropped 3 bases and J dropped 1 base, with 3 bases sitting between them. The CDR3 has 12 residues. CDR1 is LGHDT and CDR2 is YNNKEL in the germline V gene (reference sequence). DNA of the CDR3: TGTGCCAGCAGCCACACGAACACTGAAGCTTTCTTT. Its translation is CASSHTNTEAFF.